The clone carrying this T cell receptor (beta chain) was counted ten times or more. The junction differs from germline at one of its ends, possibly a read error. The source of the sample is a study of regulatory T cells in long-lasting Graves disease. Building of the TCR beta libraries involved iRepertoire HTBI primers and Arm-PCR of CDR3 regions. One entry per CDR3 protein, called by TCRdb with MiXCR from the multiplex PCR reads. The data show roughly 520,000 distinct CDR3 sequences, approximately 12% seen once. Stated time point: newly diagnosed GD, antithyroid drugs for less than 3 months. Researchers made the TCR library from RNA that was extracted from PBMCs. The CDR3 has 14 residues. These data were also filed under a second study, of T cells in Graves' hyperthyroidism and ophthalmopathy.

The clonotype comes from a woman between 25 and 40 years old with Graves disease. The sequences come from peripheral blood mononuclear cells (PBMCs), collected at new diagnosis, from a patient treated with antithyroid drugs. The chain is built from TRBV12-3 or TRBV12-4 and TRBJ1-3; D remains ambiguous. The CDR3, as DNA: TGTGCCAGCAATTTAAGCGGCTCTGGAAACACCATATATTTT. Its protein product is CASNLSGSGNTIYF.